This TCR beta chain stems from a study of identical twins. Study results and caveats: Invariant MAIT and iNKT cells may have partly biased zero-insertion analyses. The study found excess low generation probability among twin-shared out-of-frame alpha sequences.

With 4 bases clipped from V and 0 bases from J, the junction kept 10 bases outside the gene matches. The CDR3 loop spans 18 amino acids. Germline CDR1 and CDR2: SGHDT and YYEEEE. TCRdb re-called the 5' RACE reads with MiXCR, one entry per CDR3 protein. Here the sample spans 1.5 million or so distinct CDR3 sequences, about 32% being singletons. Concerning this clonotype itself: Its antigen is unidentified.

Healthy Caucasians made up all donors. The receptor comes from a newborn girl in good health. Sequencing input: cord blood. The V and J genes are TRBV5-6 and TRBJ2-4; 10 bases fit TRBD1. This chain's CDR3 is CASSGGTGVLLAKNIQYF. As DNA, the CDR3 is TGTGCCAGCAGCGGCGGGACAGGGGTCCTACTAGCCAAAAACATTCAGTACTTC. Full variable domain (rest looked up from reference TRBV5-6 and TRBJ2-4): DAGVTQSPTHLIKTRGQQVTLRCSPKSGHDTVSWYQQALGQGPQFIFQYYEEEERQRGNFPDRFSGHQFPNYSSELNVNALLLGDSALYLCASSGGTGVLLAKNIQYFGAGTRLSVL.